This paragraph reports one T cell receptor (beta chain). Its specificity is unknown. The CDR3 loop spans 13 amino acids. Germline CDR1 and CDR2: SGHRS and YFSETQ. V was pared by 1 base and J by 6 bases, with 8 bases between. The data were obtained in a study of T cells in localized non-small cell lung cancer. Study-level results: Compared with tumor, uninvolved adjacent lung displayed greater T cell clonality, ranking highest overall.

Using immunoSEQ multiplex PCR, the repertoire was profiled, and TCRdb retains in-frame clones only, with some absent. The sample carries roughly 50,000 clones, 91% recorded once. The clonotype comes from a man aged 35 to 69 with stage I lung adenocarcinoma. V gene TRBV5-1 combines with J gene TRBJ2-1, with D uncertain. The source material was peripheral blood, sampled before any cancer treatment. CDR3: CASSLSSGNEQFF. The CDR3, as DNA: TGCGCCAGCAGCTTGAGTTCCGGCAATGAGCAGTTCTTC.